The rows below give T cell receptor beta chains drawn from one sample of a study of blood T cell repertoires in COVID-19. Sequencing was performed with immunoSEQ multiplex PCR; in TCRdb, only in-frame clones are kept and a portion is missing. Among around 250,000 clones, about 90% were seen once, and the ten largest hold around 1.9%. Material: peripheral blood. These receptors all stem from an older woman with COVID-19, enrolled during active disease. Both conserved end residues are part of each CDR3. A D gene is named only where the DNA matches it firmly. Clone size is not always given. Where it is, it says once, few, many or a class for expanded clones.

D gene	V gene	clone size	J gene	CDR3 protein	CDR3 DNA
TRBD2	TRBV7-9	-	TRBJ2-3	CASSLVAGGTDTQYF	TGTGCCAGCAGCTTGGTAGCGGGGGGCACAGATACGCAGTATTTT
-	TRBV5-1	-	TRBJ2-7	CASSLEGQAASYEQYF	TGCGCCAGCAGCTTGGAAGGTCAGGCCGCCTCCTACGAGCAGTACTTC
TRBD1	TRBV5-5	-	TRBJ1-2	CASSLTGGGYTF	TGTGCCAGCAGCTTGACAGGGGGCGGCTACACCTTC
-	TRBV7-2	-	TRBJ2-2	CASSLRGGMAGELFF	TGTGCCAGCAGCTTACGTGGGGGCATGGCCGGGGAGCTGTTTTTT
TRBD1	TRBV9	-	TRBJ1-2	CASSVEGTGGSRGYTF	TGTGCCAGCAGCGTAGAAGGAACAGGGGGATCGAGAGGCTACACCTTC
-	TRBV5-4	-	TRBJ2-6	CASSSVSGGFSSGANVLTF	TGTGCCAGCAGCTCAGTCTCAGGCGGGTTTTCCTCTGGGGCCAACGTCCTGACTTTC
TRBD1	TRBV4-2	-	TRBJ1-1	CASSPTTGGTTEAFF	TGTGCCAGCAGCCCCACGACAGGGGGTACGACTGAAGCTTTCTTT
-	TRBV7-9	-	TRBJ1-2	CASSFEGTGGYTF	TGTGCCAGCAGCTTTGAGGGGACTGGTGGCTACACCTTC
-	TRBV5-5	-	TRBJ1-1	CASSLSEFEGVNTEAFF	TGTGCCAGCAGCTTGTCGGAATTTGAAGGGGTGAACACTGAAGCTTTCTTT
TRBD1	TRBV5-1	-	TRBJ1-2	CASSQPGQGRGNGYTF	TGCGCCAGCAGCCAACCGGGACAGGGAAGGGGGAATGGCTACACCTTC
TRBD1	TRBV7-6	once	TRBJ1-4	CASSSDRMRREKLFF	TGTGCCAGCAGCTCGGACAGGATGCGACGGGAAAAACTGTTTTTT
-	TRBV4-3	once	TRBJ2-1	CAAGSRGHYNEQFF	TGCGCCGCGGGCTCGCGGGGGCACTACAATGAGCAGTTCTTC